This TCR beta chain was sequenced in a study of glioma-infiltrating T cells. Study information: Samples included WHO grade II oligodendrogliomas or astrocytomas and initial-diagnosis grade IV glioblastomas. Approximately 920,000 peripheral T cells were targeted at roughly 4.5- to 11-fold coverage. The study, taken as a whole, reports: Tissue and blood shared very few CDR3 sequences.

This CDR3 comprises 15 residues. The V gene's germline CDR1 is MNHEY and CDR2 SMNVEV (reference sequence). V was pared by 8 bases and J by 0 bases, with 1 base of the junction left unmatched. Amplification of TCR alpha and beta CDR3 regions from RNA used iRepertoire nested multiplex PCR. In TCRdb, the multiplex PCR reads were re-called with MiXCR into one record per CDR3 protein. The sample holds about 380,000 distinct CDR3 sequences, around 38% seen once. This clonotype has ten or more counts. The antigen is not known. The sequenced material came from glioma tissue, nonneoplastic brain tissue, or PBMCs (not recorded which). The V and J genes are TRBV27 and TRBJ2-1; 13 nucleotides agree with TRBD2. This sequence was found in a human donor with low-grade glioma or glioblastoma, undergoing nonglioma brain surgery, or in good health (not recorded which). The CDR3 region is CASRTSGSSYNEQFF. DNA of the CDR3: TGTGCCAGCCGGACTAGCGGGAGCTCCTACAATGAGCAGTTCTTC.